The present T cell receptor (beta chain) was sequenced within a study of T cells expressing NK-cell markers. Study context: It was sorted CD3+CD56-NKG2C+, CD3+CD56+NKG2C- and CD3+CD56+NKG2C+ T cells that provided the TCR beta repertoires.

Germline CDR1 reads SGHNT; CDR2 reads YYREEE (reference sequence). The length of the CDR3 is 16 residues. TCRdb reprocessed the 5' RACE reads, with one entry per CDR3 protein and no DNA. The sample includes some 280,000 distinct CDR3 sequences. The source is a man aged 18 to 35 in good health. The genes are TRBV5-4 and TRBJ2-5; the D gene TCRdb calls, TRBD2, cannot be checked with no DNA. What was sequenced was blood T cells: a sorted CD56 or NKG2C T cell subset, CD4+ or CD8+ T cells, or bulk PBMC T cells (not recorded which). The CDR3 is CASSPLAGGTQETQYF.